This entry lists 4 T cell receptor beta chains sequenced from one sample in a study of T cell changes during pregnancy in multiple sclerosis. Measured with immunoSEQ multiplex PCR; TCRdb has only the in-frame clones, and not every one. The data contain tens of thousands of clones, approximately 92% of them seen just once; the ten biggest clones take up 5.5%. Source: CD8+ T cells from peripheral blood mononuclear cells, taken in the third trimester of pregnancy. The receptor set was obtained from a female donor with multiple sclerosis, enrolled in a pregnancy study.

This clone came up once. V and J are TRBV5-5 and TRBJ2-3, with a possible D match to TRBD1 (6 bases). Germline V gene sequence: CDR1 SGHKS, CDR2 YYEKEE (reference sequence). The CDR3 contains 15 residues. Trimming shortened V by 2 bases and J by 2 bases, and 12 bases separated the two germline ends. The CDR3 loop is CASSLYGQFTDTQYF. The CDR3 coding sequence is TGTGCCAGCAGCTTATACGGACAGTTCACAGATACGCAGTATTTT. Variable domain in full (rest from reference TRBV5-5 and TRBJ2-3): DAGVTQSPTHLIKTRGQQVTLRCSPISGHKSVSWYQQVLGQGPQFIFQYYEKEERGRGNFPDRFSARQFPNYSSELNVNALLLGDSALYLCASSLYGQFTDTQYFGPGTRLTVL.

This clone was seen only a few times. The chain uses TRBV4-1 and TRBJ1-1; D is ambiguous. The CDR3 loop spans 15 amino acids. Germline V lookup: CDR1 MGHRA, CDR2 YSYEKL. Between the trimmed V and J ends, which lost 0 bases and 0 bases, there was a span of 8 bases. CDR3 bases: TGCGCCAGCAGCCAAGAAAACAGACTGAACACTGAAGCTTTCTTT. Encoded protein: CASSQENRLNTEAFF.

The chain carries TRBV27 and TRBJ2-7; a weak D match, TRBD1 (5 bases). V dropped 9 bases and J dropped 3 bases, with 9 bases sitting between them. This CDR3 spans 11 amino acids. Germline CDR1 reads MNHEY; CDR2 reads SMNVEV (reference sequence). CDR3 region: CASQGLYEQYF. The CDR3 DNA sequence: TGTGCCAGTCAGGGTCTCTACGAGCAGTACTTC.

This clone was picked up one time. The chain uses TRBV13 and TRBJ2-5; 9 bases are shared with TRBD2. CDR3 length: 14 residues. The V gene's germline CDR1 is PRHDT and CDR2 FYEKMQ (reference sequence). Trimming took 5 bases from V and 4 from J; bases not matched to a gene: 5. The CDR3 loop is CASSPRSGGETQYF. In nucleotides, the CDR3 is TGTGCCAGCAGCCCCCGTAGCGGGGGAGAGACCCAGTACTTC.